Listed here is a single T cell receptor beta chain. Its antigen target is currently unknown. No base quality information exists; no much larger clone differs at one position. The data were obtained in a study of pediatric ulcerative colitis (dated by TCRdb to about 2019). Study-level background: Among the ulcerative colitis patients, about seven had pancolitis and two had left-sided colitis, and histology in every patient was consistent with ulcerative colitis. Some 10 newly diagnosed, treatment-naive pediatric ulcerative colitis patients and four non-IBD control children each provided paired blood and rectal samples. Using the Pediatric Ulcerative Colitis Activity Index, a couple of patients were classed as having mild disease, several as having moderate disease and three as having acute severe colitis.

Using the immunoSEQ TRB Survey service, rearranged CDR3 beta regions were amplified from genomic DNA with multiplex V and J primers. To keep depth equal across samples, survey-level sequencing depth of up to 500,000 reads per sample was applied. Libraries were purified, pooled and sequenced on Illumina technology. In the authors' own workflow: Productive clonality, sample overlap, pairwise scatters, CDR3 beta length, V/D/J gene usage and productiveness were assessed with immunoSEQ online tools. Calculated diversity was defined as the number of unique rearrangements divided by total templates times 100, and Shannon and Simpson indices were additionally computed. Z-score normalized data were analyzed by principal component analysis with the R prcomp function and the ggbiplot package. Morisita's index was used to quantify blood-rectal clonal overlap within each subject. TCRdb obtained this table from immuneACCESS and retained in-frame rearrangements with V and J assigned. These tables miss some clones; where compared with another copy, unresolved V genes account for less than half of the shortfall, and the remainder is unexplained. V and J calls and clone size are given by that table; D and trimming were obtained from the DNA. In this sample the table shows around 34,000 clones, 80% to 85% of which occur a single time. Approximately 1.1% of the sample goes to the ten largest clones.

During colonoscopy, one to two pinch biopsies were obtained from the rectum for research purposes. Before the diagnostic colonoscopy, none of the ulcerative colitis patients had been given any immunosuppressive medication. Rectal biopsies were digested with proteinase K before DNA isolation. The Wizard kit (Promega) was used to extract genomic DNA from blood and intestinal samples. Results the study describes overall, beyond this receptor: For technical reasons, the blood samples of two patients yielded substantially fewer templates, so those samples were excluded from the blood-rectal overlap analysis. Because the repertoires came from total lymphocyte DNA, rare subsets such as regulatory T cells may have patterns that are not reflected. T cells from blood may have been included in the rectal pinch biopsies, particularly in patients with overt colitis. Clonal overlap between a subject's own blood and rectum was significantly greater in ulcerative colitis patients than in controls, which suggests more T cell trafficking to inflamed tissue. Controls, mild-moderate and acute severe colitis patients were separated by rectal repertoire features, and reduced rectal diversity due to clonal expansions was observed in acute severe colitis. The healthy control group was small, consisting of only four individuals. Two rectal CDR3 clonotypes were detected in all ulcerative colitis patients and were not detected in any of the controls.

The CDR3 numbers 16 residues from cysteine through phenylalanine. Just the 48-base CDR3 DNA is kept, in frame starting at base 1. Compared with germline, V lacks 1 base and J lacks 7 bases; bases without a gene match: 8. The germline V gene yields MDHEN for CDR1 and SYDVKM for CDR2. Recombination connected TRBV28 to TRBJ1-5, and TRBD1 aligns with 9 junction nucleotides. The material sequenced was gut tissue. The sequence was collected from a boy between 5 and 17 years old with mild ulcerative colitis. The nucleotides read TGTGCCAGCAGTTTATTAGGTACAGGGGGCGTCCAGCCCCAGCATTTT. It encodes CASSLLGTGGVQPQHF.